The 9 T cell receptor beta chains below come from one sample, sequenced in a study of beta chain features in type 1 diabetes. Their antigen targets remain unknown. Overall study results and limits: Type 1 diabetes patients had TCRB CDR3s that were shorter (moderately but significantly so) in all four CD4+ subsets.

What was sequenced were expressed TCRB transcripts, since all of the isolated RNA had been reverse transcribed. The repertoire was sequenced with immunoSEQ multiplex PCR; TCRdb's copy has only in-frame clones and lacks some. This sample has around 310,000 clones; around an eighth occur once, and the top ten carry over 0.014%. Input material: naive CD4+ T cells from blood. These receptors came from a woman between 18 and 30 years old with type 1 diabetes.

The V gene is TRBV9, the J gene TRBJ1-5; the D is unclear. Germline values: CDR1 SGDLS, CDR2 YYNGEE. V was cut by 0 bases and J by 6 bases, with 7 bases left in between. This CDR3 spans 13 amino acids. DNA of the CDR3: TGTGCCAGCAGCGTAGTTCCGGGTCAGCCCCAGCATTTT. As protein: CASSVVPGQPQHF.

The rearrangement uses TRBV5-1 and TRBJ1-5; tentative D call: TRBD1 (5 bases). The germline V gene has CDR1 SGHRS and CDR2 YFSETQ. The V and J ends lost 0 bases and 5 bases respectively, with 12 bases between them. The CDR3 length is 15 residues. The CDR3 region is CASSLGDRKDQPQHF. CDR3 in DNA: TGCGCCAGCAGCTTGGGAGACAGAAAAGATCAGCCCCAGCATTTT.

V gene TRBV28 combines with J gene TRBJ2-7, with D possibly being TRBD2 (5 bases). In germline, CDR1 is MDHEN, CDR2 SYDVKM. The CDR3 has 12 amino acids. V gave up 7 bases and J gave up 7 bases, with 14 bases separating them. CDR3 amino acids: CASTVYTGEQYF. In nucleotides, the CDR3 is TGTGCCAGCACAGTGTACACGGGGGAGCAGTACTTC. The variable domain in full, completed from reference TRBV28 and TRBJ2-7, reads DVKVTQSSRYLVKRTGEKVFLECVQDMDHENMFWYRQDPGLGLRLIYFSYDVKMKEKGDIPEGYSVSREKKERFSLILESASTNQTSMYLCASTVYTGEQYFGPGTRLTVT.

This clone was seen a few times. The chain uses TRBV7-2 and TRBJ1-1; possibly TRBD1 for D (6 bases). CDR1 is SGHTA, CDR2 FQGNSA, per germline. The CDR3 is 13 residues long. Trimming pared 3 bases from V and 3 bases from J, leaving 8 bases between. The CDR3 reads CASSFSGDTEAFF. DNA of the CDR3: TGTGCCAGCAGCTTTTCAGGGGACACTGAAGCTTTCTTT.

The chain joins TRBV18 to TRBJ1-1; no clear D gene. V was cut by 6 bases and J by 5 bases, with 22 bases left in between. CDR1 is KGHSH, CDR2 LQKENI, per germline. This CDR3 is built from 16 residues. The CDR3 sequence: CASSILIITGETEAFF. CDR3 nucleotide sequence: TGTGCCAGCTCTATCTTAATTATCACCGGGGAGACTGAAGCTTTCTTT.

This clone has just a few counts. J is TRBJ2-3 and V is TRBV9, with D hard to call. This CDR3 comprises 12 residues. Germline CDR1 reads SGDLS; CDR2 reads YYNGEE. Trimming took off 5 bases at V and 5 bases at J, with 9 bases between the two ends. CDR3 amino acids: CASSRSRDTQYF. CDR3 in DNA: TGTGCCAGCAGTCGTTCTAGAGATACGCAGTATTTT.

The chain links TRBV29-1 to TRBJ1-1; no definite D call. Trimming stripped 0 bases from V and 0 bases from J, with 14 bases between. In germline, CDR1 is SQVTM, CDR2 ANQGSEA. The CDR3 contains 16 residues. The DNA for the CDR3 is TGCAGCGTTGAAGATCTGACAAGCTTTATGAACACTGAAGCTTTCTTT. Translated, it gives CSVEDLTSFMNTEAFF.

The chain is built from TRBV9 and TRBJ2-1; 14 nucleotides agree with TRBD2. Germline CDR1 reads SGDLS; CDR2 reads YYNGEE. V lost 4 bases to trimming and J lost 7 bases; unmatched junction nucleotides: 4. The CDR3 loop spans 15 amino acids. CDR3 bases: TGTGCCAGCAGCTCGACTAGCGGGAGGGGTAATGAGCAGTTCTTC. This codes for CASSSTSGRGNEQFF.

This clone was seen more than once but under ten times. The chain employs TRBV4-2 and TRBJ2-1; 10 bases are a match to TRBD1. Trimming took 1 base from V and 6 from J; bases not matched to a gene: 9. There are 17 residues in the CDR3. Germline V gene lookup returns CDR1 LGHNA and CDR2 YNFKEQ. Here the CDR3 DNA reads TGTGCCAGCAGCCAAGGGACCGGGACAGGGGTAACCAATGAGCAGTTCTTC. Its protein product is CASSQGTGTGVTNEQFF.